This T cell receptor (beta chain) was obtained from a study of shared clonotypes between healthy human individuals. About this clone: Its antigen is currently unknown.

General study results and limits: In several donors, around 5.5% of naive CD4 clonotypes appeared in common.

How the authors handled the data: Quality scores were absent from the junction-only immunoSEQ sequences, so filtering differed. Sequenced by immunoSEQ multiplex PCR; TCRdb stores in-frame clones only, minus some. Clone size and V and J calls were adopted from that table, with D and trimming inferred from the DNA. Found here are 2 million to 2.5 million clones, roughly 93% of them singletons; the top ten hold 0.36%. All the donors were Caucasian adults who lived in Nashville, Tennessee. The CDR3 contains 19 residues. Per the germline V gene, CDR1 is KGHSH and CDR2 is LQKENI. V trimming: 0 bases; J trimming: 0 bases; junction bases outside the gene matches: 10.

This chain joins TRBV18 and TRBJ1-4; 7 bases match TRBD1. The sample taken for sequencing was naive CD4+ T cells from PBMCs. Subset in this sample: CD45RA+ positively selected. The clonotype comes from a man aged 18 to 30 in good health. Some clones in this sample may be carry-over from other donors' samples. CDR3 coding DNA: TGTGCCAGCTCACCACCGACAGGGAATCTCCTATCAACTAATGAAAAACTGTTTTTT. As protein: CASSPPTGNLLSTNEKLFF.